These 16 T cell receptor beta chains originate from one sample sequenced in a study of blood T cells in healthy people across ages. Then a second PCR, running about 6 to 12 cycles, was carried out with a sample-barcoded 5' primer and a J-beta primer mix. In TCRdb, the 5' RACE reads were re-called with MiXCR into one record per CDR3 protein. The sample consists of roughly 900,000 distinct CDR3 sequences, around 28% of them appearing once. The sample was blood. The receptors were sampled from an elderly woman in good health.

The rearrangement joins TRBV20-1 to TRBJ2-3, with D maybe TRBD1 (5 bases). The germline V gene has CDR1 DFQATT and CDR2 SNEGSKA (reference sequence). Deletions cut 6 bases from V and 5 bases from J, with 18 bases between. This CDR3 has 14 amino acids. For the CDR3, the DNA is TGCAGTGCCCCCCGGCAGGGAATAAGAGATACGCAGTATTTT. It specifies CSAPRQGIRDTQYF.

This sequence joins TRBV6-1 and TRBJ2-7, with no clear D. The CDR3 loop spans 14 amino acids. V gave up 8 bases and J gave up 2 bases, with 16 bases separating them. CDR1 and CDR2 from the germline V gene are MNHNS and SASEGT. DNA of the CDR3: TGTGCCAGCGGCGCAGCGCTGGGTCCCTACGAGCAGTACTTC. Translation: CASGAALGPYEQYF.

The chain links TRBV12-3 or TRBV12-4 to TRBJ1-5, with a weak D call TRBD1 (5 bases). This CDR3 is 15 amino acids long. V lost 1 base, J lost 7 bases, and 14 bases lay in between. The CDR3 reads CASSLGQGRKQPQHF. The CDR3, as DNA: TGTGCCAGCAGTTTAGGTCAGGGCAGAAAGCAGCCCCAGCATTTT.

The sample holds many counts of this clonotype. The genes are TRBV4-3 and TRBJ2-7; 9 positions agree with TRBD2. Germline assignment: CDR1 LGHNA and CDR2 YSLEER. This CDR3 is built from 16 residues. The junction had 8 bases not matched to a gene; V was cut back by 3 bases and J by 2 bases. This CDR3 is CASSHLSGGPPYEQYF. The CDR3 nucleotides read TGCGCCAGCAGCCACCTTAGCGGGGGTCCCCCCTACGAGCAGTACTTC.

This chain uses TRBV3-1 with TRBJ2-5; TRBD1 agrees at 9 bases. Trimming at V came to 4 bases and at J to 5 bases, leaving 8 bases not matched to a gene. CDR1 is LGHDT and CDR2 is YNNKEL in the germline V gene (reference sequence). The CDR3 is 15 amino acids. The CDR3 coding sequence is TGTGCCAGCAGCCTCCCCGGGACAGGGATGGAGACCCAGTACTTC. This encodes CASSLPGTGMETQYF.

This clonotype was recorded many times. This sequence joins TRBV7-2 and TRBJ2-6, with D perhaps TRBD1 or TRBD2 (6 bases each). CDR1 SGHTA and CDR2 FQGNSA come from the germline V gene. CDR3 size: 19 residues. With 5 bases removed from V and 1 base from J, the gap between germline ends came to 21 bases. The CDR3 reads CASSARAGGRLSGANVLTF. The CDR3 DNA reads as TGTGCCAGCAGCGCGCGGGCTGGGGGGCGTTTGTCTGGGGCCAACGTCCTGACTTTC.

With respect to this clonotype: This could be a read error, since a much larger clone is one nucleotide away. The chain couples TRBV5-1 to TRBJ2-5; 9 bases map to TRBD2. The germline gives CDR1 SGHRS, CDR2 YFSETQ. CDR3 size: 15 residues. The ends lost 1 base at V and 3 bases at J; junction bases unmatched: 4. The CDR3, as DNA: TGCGCCAGCAGCTTGACAGAGCGGGGGGAAGAGACCCAGTACTTC. Its translation: CASSLTERGEETQYF.

Worth noting for this clonotype: This clone may be a read error of a much larger clone one base away. This chain links TRBV5-1 with TRBJ2-7; TRBD2 might be the D (6 bases). Germline V lookup: CDR1 SGHRS, CDR2 YFSETQ. With 10 bases removed from V and 4 bases from J, the gap between germline ends came to 18 bases. The CDR3 has 13 amino acids. The CDR3 reads CAGARDSMYEQYF. CDR3 nucleotide sequence: TGCGCCGGCGCCCGGGACTCCATGTACGAGCAGTACTTC.

This clonotype has ten or more counts. The chain employs TRBV7-2 and TRBJ1-5; D is unclear. CDR3 length equals 13 residues. CDR1 and CDR2 from the germline V gene are SGHTA and FQGNSA. With 5 bases removed from V and 4 bases from J, the gap between germline ends came to 9 bases. CDR3 protein: CASSRERNQPQHF. The CDR3 DNA follows: TGTGCCAGCAGCCGGGAGCGTAATCAGCCCCAGCATTTT.

This clonotype was detected a few times. The rearrangement uses TRBV5-6 and TRBJ2-3; D possibly corresponds to TRBD2 (6 bases). The CDR3 loop spans 15 amino acids. Germline V gives CDR1 SGHDT, CDR2 YYEEEE. The germline V and J ends were trimmed by 1 base and 5 bases, with 14 bases remaining between them. The CDR3 nucleotides read TGTGCCAGCAGCTTGACGGGAGTGGGAGGAGATACGCAGTATTTT. This sequence encodes CASSLTGVGGDTQYF. Combining the CDR3 with reference TRBV5-6 and TRBJ2-3 gives the whole variable domain DAGVTQSPTHLIKTRGQQVTLRCSPKSGHDTVSWYQQALGQGPQFIFQYYEEEERQRGNFPDRFSGHQFPNYSSELNVNALLLGDSALYLCASSLTGVGGDTQYFGPGTRLTVL.

This clonotype was counted a single time. The CDR3 region has the DNA TGTGCCAGCAGCTACCGTACCGGGACAAATAATGAGCAGTACTTC. Translation: CASSYRTGTNNEQYF. The chain is built from TRBV11-2 and TRBJ2-1, with D possibly matching TRBD1 (6 bases). Gene TRBJ2-7 matches the end of the DNA better, so the J call may be wrong. This CDR3 spans 15 amino acids. The germline V gene has CDR1 SGHAT and CDR2 FQNNGV.

This clonotype was seen a handful of times. The gene calls are TRBV28 and TRBJ1-1, with D unclear. CDR3 length: 16 amino acids. CDR1 and CDR2 (germline): MDHEN, SYDVKM. V lost 5 bases and J 1 base, leaving 17 bases between the germline ends. This chain's CDR3 is CASSPRKGSWNTEAFF. The CDR3 region has the DNA TGTGCCAGCAGTCCCCGCAAAGGGAGCTGGAACACTGAAGCTTTCTTT. The full variable domain, in which reference TRBV28 and TRBJ1-1 provide the parts outside the CDR3, is DVKVTQSSRYLVKRTGEKVFLECVQDMDHENMFWYRQDPGLGLRLIYFSYDVKMKEKGDIPEGYSVSREKKERFSLILESASTNQTSMYLCASSPRKGSWNTEAFFGQGTRLTVV.

This clonotype was counted a few times. V gene TRBV12-3 or TRBV12-4 combines with J gene TRBJ1-5, with D unresolved. Trimming removed 3 bases from V and 4 bases from J, with 13 bases in between. The CDR3 consists of 15 residues. CDR3 coding DNA: TGTGCCAGCAGTTTTACGAGTACAGCGAATCAGCCCCAGCATTTT. Translated: CASSFTSTANQPQHF.

The genes are TRBV7-2 and TRBJ2-2; 14 bases are shared with TRBD2. Germline values: CDR1 SGHTA, CDR2 FQGNSA. The length of the CDR3 is 16 residues. Germline trimming cut 2 bases from V and 8 bases from J; bases unmatched to any gene: 4. The CDR3 protein is CASSLRLAGGLGELFF. Written as DNA, the CDR3 is TGTGCCAGCAGCTTACGACTAGCGGGGGGGCTTGGGGAGCTGTTTTTT.

This chain connects TRBV5-1 to TRBJ2-1; 10 bases line up with TRBD1. Trimming cost V 5 bases and J 7 bases; bases outside gene matches: 6. Germline CDR1 SGHRS, CDR2 YFSETQ. The CDR3 is made up of 14 amino acids. CDR3 residues: CASRLTGGENEQFF. For the CDR3, the DNA is TGCGCCAGCAGGTTGACAGGGGGCGAAAATGAGCAGTTCTTC.

Turning to this clonotype: A much bigger clone sits one base away, suggesting this may be a read error. This chain connects TRBV28 to TRBJ2-5, with D possibly being TRBD2 (6 bases). Between the trimmed V and J ends, which lost 5 bases and 4 bases, there was a span of 17 bases. This CDR3 region has 15 residues. Germline CDR1 is MDHEN and CDR2 is SYDVKM. In DNA form, the CDR3 reads TGTGCCAGCAGTAACCGGGACTGGGATTTAGAGACCCAGTACTTC. As protein: CASSNRDWDLETQYF.